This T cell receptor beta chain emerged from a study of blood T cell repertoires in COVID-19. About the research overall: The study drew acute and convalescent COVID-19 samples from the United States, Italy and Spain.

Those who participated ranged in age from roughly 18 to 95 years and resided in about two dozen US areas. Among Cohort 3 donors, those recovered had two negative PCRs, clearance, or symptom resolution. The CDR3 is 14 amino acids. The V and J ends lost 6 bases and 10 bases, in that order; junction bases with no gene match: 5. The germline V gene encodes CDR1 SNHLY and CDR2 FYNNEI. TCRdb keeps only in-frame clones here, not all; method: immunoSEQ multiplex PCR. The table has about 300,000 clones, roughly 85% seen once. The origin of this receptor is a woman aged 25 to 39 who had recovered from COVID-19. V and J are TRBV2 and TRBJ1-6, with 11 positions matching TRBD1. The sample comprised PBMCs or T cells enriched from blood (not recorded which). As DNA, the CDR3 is TGTGCCAGCAGCCCGGACAGGGGGCGGTCACCCCTCCACTTT. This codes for CASSPDRGRSPLHF. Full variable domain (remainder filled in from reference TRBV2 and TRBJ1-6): EPEVTQTPSHQVTQMGQEVILRCVPISNHLYFYWYRQILGQKVEFLVSFYNNEISEKSEIFDDQFSVERPDGSNFTLKIRSTKLEDSAMYFCASSPDRGRSPLHFGNGTRLTVT.